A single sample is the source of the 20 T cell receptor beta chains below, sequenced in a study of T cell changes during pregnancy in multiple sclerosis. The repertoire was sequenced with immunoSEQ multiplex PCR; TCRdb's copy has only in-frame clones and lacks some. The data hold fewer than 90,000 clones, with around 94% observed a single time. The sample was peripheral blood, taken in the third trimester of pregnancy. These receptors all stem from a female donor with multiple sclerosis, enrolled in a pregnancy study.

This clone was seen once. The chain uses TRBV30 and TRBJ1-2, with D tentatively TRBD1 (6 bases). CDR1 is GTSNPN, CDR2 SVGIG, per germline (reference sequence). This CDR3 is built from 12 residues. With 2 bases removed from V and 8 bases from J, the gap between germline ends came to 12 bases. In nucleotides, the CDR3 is TGTGCCTGGAGTCAACAGGGTCTAGGCTACACCTTC. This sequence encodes CAWSQQGLGYTF.

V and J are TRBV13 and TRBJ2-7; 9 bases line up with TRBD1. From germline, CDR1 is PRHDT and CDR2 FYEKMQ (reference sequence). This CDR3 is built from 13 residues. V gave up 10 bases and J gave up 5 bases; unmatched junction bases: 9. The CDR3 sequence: CATRRDRVDEQYF. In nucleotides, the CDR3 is TGTGCCACCCGTCGGGACAGGGTGGACGAGCAGTACTTC.

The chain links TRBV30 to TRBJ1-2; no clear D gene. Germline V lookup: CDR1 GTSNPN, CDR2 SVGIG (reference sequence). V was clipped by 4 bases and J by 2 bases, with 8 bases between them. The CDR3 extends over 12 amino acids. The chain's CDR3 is CAWKTGNYGYTF. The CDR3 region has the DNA TGTGCCTGGAAAACGGGAAACTATGGCTACACCTTC.

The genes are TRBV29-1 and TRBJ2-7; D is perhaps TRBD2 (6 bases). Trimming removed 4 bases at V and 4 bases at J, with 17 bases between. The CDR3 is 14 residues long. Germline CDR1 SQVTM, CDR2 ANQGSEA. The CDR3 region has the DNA TGCAGCGTTGCCCTCGTGGGGGGTCGGTACGAGCAGTACTTC. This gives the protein CSVALVGGRYEQYF.

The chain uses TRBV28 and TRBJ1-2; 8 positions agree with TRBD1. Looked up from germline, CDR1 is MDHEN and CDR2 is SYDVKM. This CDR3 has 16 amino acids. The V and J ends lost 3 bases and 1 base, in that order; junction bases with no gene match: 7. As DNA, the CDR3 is TGTGCCAGCAGTTTCAAGCAGGGGGCTGGTAACTATGGCTACACCTTC. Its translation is CASSFKQGAGNYGYTF.

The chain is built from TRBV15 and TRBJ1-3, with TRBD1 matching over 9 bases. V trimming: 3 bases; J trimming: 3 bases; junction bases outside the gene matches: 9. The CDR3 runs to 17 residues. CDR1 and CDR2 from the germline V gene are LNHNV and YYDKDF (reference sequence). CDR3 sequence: CATSSFSQGANGNTIYF. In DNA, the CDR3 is TGTGCCACCAGCAGCTTCTCACAGGGGGCTAATGGAAACACCATATATTTT.

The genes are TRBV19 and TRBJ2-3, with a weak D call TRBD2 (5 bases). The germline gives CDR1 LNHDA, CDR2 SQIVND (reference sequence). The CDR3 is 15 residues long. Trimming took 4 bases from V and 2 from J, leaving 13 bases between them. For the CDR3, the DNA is TGTGCCAGTAGTACGGGGTGGCCCCTCACAGATACGCAGTATTTT. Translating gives CASSTGWPLTDTQYF. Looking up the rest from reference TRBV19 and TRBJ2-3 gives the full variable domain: DGGITQSPKYLFRKEGQNVTLSCEQNLNHDAMYWYRQDPGQGLRLIYYSQIVNDFQKGDIAEGYSVSREKKESFPLTVTSAQKNPTAFYLCASSTGWPLTDTQYFGPGTRLTVL.

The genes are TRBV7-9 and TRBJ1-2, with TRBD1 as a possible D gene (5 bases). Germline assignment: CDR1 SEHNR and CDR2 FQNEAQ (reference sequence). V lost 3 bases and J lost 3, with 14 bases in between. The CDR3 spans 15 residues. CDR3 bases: TGTGCCAGCAGCTTCAGTCGCAGGGAAGACTATGGCTACACCTTC. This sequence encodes CASSFSRREDYGYTF.

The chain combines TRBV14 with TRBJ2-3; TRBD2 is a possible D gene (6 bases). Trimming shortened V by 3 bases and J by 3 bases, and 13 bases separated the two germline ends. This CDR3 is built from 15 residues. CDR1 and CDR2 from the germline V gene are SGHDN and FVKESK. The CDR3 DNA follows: TGTGCCAGCAGCCAGGGCGGAGGGTGGACAGATACGCAGTATTTT. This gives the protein CASSQGGGWTDTQYF.

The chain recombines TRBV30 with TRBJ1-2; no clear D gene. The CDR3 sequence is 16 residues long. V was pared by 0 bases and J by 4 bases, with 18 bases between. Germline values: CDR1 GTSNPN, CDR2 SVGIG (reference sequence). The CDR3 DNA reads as TGTGCCTGGAGTGTCGCGGGTGCCGGATCGGGCTATGGCTACACCTTC. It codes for CAWSVAGAGSGYGYTF. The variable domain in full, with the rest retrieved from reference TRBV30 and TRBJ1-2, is SQTIHQWPATLVQPVGSPLSLECTVEGTSNPNLYWYRQAAGRGLQLLFYSVGIGQISSEVPQNLSASRPQDRQFILSSKKLLLSDSGFYLCAWSVAGAGSGYGYTFGSGTRLTVV.

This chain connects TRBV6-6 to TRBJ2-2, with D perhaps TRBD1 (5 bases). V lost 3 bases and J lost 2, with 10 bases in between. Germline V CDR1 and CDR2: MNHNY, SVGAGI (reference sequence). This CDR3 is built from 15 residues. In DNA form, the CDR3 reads TGTGCCAGCAGTTATTTACAGGCTAACACCGGGGAGCTGTTTTTT. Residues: CASSYLQANTGELFF.

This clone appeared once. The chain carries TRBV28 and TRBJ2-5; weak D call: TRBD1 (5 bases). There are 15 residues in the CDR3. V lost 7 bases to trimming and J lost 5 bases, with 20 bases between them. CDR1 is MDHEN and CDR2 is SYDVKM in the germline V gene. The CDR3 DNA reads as TGTGCCAGCATTCAGCAGGGTCTCCGTAGGGAGACCCAGTACTTC. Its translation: CASIQQGLRRETQYF.

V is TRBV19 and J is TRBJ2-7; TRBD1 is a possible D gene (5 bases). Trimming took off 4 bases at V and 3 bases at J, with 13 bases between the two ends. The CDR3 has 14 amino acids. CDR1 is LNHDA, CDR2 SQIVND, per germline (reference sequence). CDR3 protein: CASSTGRGRYEQYF. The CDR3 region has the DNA TGTGCCAGTAGTACCGGAAGGGGCCGCTACGAGCAGTACTTC.

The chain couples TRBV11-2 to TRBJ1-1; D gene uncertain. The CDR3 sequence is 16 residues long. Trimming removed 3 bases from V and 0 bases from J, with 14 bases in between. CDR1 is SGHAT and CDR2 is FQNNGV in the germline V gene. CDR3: CASSFPAGGLNTEAFF. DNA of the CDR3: TGTGCCAGCAGCTTTCCTGCCGGCGGCTTGAACACTGAAGCTTTCTTT. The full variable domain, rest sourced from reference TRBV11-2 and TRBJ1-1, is EAGVAQSPRYKIIEKRQSVAFWCNPISGHATLYWYQQILGQGPKLLIQFQNNGVVDDSQLPKDRFSAERLKGVDSTLKIQPAKLEDSAVYLCASSFPAGGLNTEAFFGQGTRLTVV.

CDR3 sequence reads: CASSPGVSNEQFF. The CDR3 DNA reads TGTGCCAGCAGCCCAGGGGTCAGCAATGAGCAGTTCTTC. V and J are TRBV5-8 and TRBJ2-1; D is perhaps TRBD1 (6 bases). With 4 bases removed from V and 6 bases from J, the gap between germline ends came to 11 bases. The germline gives CDR1 SGHTS, CDR2 YDEGEE. The CDR3 is made up of 13 amino acids.

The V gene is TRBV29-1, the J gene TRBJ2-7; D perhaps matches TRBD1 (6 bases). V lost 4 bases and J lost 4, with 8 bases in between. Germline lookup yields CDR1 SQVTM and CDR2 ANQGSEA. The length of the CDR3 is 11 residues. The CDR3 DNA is TGCAGCGTTGGGACAGAGTACGAGCAGTACTTC. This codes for CSVGTEYEQYF.

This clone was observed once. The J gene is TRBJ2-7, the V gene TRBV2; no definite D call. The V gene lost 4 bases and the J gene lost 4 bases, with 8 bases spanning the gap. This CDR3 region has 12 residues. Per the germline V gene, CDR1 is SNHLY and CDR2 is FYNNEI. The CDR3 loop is CASSGMRYEQYF. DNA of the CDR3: TGTGCCAGCAGTGGGATGCGGTACGAGCAGTACTTC.

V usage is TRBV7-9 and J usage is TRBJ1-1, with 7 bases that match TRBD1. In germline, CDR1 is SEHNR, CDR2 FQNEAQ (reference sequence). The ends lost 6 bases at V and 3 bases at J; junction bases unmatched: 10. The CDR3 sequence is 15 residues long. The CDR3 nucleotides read TGTGCCAGCAGTCCAGACAGGGCTGGGGACACTGAAGCTTTCTTT. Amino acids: CASSPDRAGDTEAFF.

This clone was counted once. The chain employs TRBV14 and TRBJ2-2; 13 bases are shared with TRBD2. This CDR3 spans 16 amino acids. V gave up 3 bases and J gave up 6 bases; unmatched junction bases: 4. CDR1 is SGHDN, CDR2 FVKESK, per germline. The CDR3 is CASSQGLAGRAGELFF. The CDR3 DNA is TGTGCCAGCAGCCAGGGACTAGCGGGAAGGGCCGGGGAGCTGTTTTTT.

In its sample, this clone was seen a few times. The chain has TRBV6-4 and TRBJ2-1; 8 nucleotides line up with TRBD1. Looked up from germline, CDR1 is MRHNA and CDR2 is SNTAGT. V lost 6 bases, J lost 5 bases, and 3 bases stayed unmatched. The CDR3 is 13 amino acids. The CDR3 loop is CASRRTGNNEQFF. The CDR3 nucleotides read TGTGCCAGCAGGAGGACAGGGAACAATGAGCAGTTCTTC.